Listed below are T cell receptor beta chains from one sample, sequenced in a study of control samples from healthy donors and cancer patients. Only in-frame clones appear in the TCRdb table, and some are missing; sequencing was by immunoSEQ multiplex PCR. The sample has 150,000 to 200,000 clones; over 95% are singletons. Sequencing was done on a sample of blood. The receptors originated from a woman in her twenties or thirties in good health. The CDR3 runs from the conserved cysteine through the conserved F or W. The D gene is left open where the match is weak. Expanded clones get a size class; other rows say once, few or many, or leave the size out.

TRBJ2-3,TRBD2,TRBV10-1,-,TGCGCCAGCAGTCGTCTAGCGGGAGTGGCAGATACGCAGTATTTT,CASSRLAGVADTQYF
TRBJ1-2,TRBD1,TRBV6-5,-,TGTGCCAGCAGTTCCGACAGGGGGCTGGGCTACACCTTC,CASSSDRGLGYTF
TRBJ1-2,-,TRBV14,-,TGTGCCAGCAGCCAAGTCCCCGCAGGGAACGATGGCTACACCTTC,CASSQVPAGNDGYTF
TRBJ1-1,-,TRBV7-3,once,TGTGCCAGCAGCTTACAGGGGAACACTGAAGCTTTCTTT,CASSLQGNTEAFF
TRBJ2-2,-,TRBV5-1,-,TGCGCCAGCAGCCACGTTGTGCTCGGGCAAGCCACCGGGGAGCTGTTTTTT,CASSHVVLGQATGELFF
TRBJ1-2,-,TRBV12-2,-,TGTGCAAGTCGCTTATTACCGGGACAGGGGGCCTATGGCTACACCTTC,CASRLLPGQGAYGYTF
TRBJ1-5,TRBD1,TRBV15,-,TGTGCCGCTGGGACAGTCAATCAGCCCCAGCATTTT,CAAGTVNQPQHF
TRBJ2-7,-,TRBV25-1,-,TGTGCCAGCAGTGAATTGGGGACTGCCGCCTACGAGCAGTACTTC,CASSELGTAAYEQYF
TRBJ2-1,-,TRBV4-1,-,TGCGCCAGCAGCCAAGGTGGGGAGGGGGGATACTCCTACAATGAGCAGTTCTTC,CASSQGGEGGYSYNEQFF
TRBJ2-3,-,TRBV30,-,TGTGCCTGGAGGGGGGTAGCCGGCACAGATACGCAGTATTTT,CAWRGVAGTDTQYF
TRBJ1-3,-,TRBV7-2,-,TGTGCCAGCAGCTTAGGAGGACAGCACTCTGGAAACACCATATATTTT,CASSLGGQHSGNTIYF
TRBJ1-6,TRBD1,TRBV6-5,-,TGTGCCAGCAGTCTATCGGGACAGGGCAATTCACCCCTCCACTTT,CASSLSGQGNSPLHF
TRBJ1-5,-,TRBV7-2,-,TGTGCCAGCAGCTCGAGGATTGATTTGGAGCCCCAGCATTTT,CASSSRIDLEPQHF
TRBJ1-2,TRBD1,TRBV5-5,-,TGTGCCAGCAGCAGGGGACAGGGCCTGGGGGGCTACACCTTC,CASSRGQGLGGYTF
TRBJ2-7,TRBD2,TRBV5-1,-,TGCGCCAGCAGCTTGAGGGCGGGAGGGTGGAACGAGCAGTACTTC,CASSLRAGGWNEQYF
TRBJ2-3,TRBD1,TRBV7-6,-,TGTGCCAGCAGCCAGGGGGCGAATTCCGATACGCAGTATTTT,CASSQGANSDTQYF
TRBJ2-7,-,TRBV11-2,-,TGTGCCAGCAGACCCAATGGGACAAAACCGTACGAGCAGTACTTC,CASRPNGTKPYEQYF
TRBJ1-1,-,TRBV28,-,TGTGCCAGCAGTCCACTTCAAGTTGACACTGAAGCTTTCTTT,CASSPLQVDTEAFF
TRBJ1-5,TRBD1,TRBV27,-,TGTGCCAGCAGTAGGACAGGGGGGTATCAGCCCCAGCATTTT,CASSRTGGYQPQHF
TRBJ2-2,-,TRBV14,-,TGTGCCAGCAGCCAAGAAGAGGGGGGGCCCCTCACCGGGGAGCTGTTTTTT,CASSQEEGGPLTGELFF
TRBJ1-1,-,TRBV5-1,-,TGCGCCAGCAGCCTGGGACGGTCGAACACTGAAGCTTTCTTT,CASSLGRSNTEAFF
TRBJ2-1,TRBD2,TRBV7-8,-,TGTGCCAGCAGCTTAGGGGGACTAGCGGAAACCTACAATGAGCAGTTCTTC,CASSLGGLAETYNEQFF
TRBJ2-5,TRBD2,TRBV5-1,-,TGCGCCAGCACAAGCGGGGGGGCCGGGGAGACCCAGTACTTC,CASTSGGAGETQYF
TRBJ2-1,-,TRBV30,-,TGTGCCTGGAGTGTAGGCCACTACAATGAGCAGTTCTTC,CAWSVGHYNEQFF
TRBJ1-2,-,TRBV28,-,TGTGCCAGCAGTTTATGGGAGGGTGCTAACTATGGCTACACCTTC,CASSLWEGANYGYTF
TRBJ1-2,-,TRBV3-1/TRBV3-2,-,TGTGCCAGCAGCCGTAGGGACGGCTTCTATGGCTACACCTTC,CASSRRDGFYGYTF
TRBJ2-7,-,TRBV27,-,TGTGCCACCCTCGGGGTCGGAAACGAGCAGTACTTC,CATLGVGNEQYF
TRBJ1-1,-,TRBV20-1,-,TGCAGTCCAATCGGTACTGAAGCTTTCTTT,CSPIGTEAFF
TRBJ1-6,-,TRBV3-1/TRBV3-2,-,TGTGCCAGCAGCCAAGTGTGGGGGGATAATTCACCCCTCCACTTT,CASSQVWGDNSPLHF
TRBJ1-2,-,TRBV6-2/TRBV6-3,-,TGTGCCAGCAGTTACCCGGGTGGGTATGGCTACACCTTC,CASSYPGGYGYTF
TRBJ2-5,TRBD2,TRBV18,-,TGTGCCAGCTCACTCACTCCGGGGGGACTAGCGACTGGTGAGACCCAGTACTTC,CASSLTPGGLATGETQYF
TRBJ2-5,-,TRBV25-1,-,TGTGCCAGCAGTGGCAGGGCCGGGACAAACGAAGAGACCCAGTACTTC,CASSGRAGTNEETQYF
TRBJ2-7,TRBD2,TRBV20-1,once,TGCAGTGCCGGGGGGTACGAGCAGTACTTC,CSAGGYEQYF
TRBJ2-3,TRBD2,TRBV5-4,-,TGTGCCAGCAGCTTCGGACTAGCGGCAACTAGCACAGATACGCAGTATTTT,CASSFGLAATSTDTQYF
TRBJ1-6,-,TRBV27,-,TGTGCCAGCAGTTATGGGAATTATAATTCACCCCTCCACTTT,CASSYGNYNSPLHF
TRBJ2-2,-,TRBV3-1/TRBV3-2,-,TGTGCCAGCAGCCAATATCTACCACCCACCGGGGAGCTGTTTTTT,CASSQYLPPTGELFF
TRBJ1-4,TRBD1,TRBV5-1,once,TGCGCCAGCAGCGGGAACAGGGGCGGAGGGGAAAAACTGTTTTTT,CASSGNRGGGEKLFF
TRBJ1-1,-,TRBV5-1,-,TGCGCCAGCAGCTTGTCGGCAGCTAACACTGAAGCTTTCTTT,CASSLSAANTEAFF
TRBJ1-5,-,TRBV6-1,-,TGTGCCAGCAGTGAGGGAACAGGATACGGCAATCAGCCCCAGCATTTT,CASSEGTGYGNQPQHF
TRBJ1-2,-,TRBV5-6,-,TGTGCCAGCAGCTTGTTAGGTGGCTACACCTTC,CASSLLGGYTF
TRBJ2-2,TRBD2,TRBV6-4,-,TGTGCCAGCAGTGACTTTCCGGGACTAGCGGGAGACACCGGGGAGCTGTTTTTT,CASSDFPGLAGDTGELFF
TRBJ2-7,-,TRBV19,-,TGTGCCAGTAGTACAACCTGGGGCGCCTACGAGCAGTACTTC,CASSTTWGAYEQYF
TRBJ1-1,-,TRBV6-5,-,TGTGCCAGCAGAAGGGACCCGGTGAACACTGAAGCTTTCTTT,CASRRDPVNTEAFF
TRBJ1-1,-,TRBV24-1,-,TGTGCCACCAGTGACCCAACAGGGAACACTGAAGCTTTCTTT,CATSDPTGNTEAFF